The 9 T cell receptor beta chains below were found in one sample sequenced in a study of cytomegalovirus exposure and HLA in healthy donors. It was with 60 Vbeta and 13 Jbeta primers that the PCR ran. Measured with immunoSEQ multiplex PCR; TCRdb has only the in-frame clones, and not every one. The sample includes about 130,000 clones, 70% to 85% of them seen just once. The specimen sequenced was PBMCs. The receptor source for this set is a boy under 18 in good health and CMV-seronegative.

Only a few counts were recorded for this clone. The rearrangement joins TRBV28 to TRBJ2-1, with D maybe TRBD2 (5 bases). Germline CDR1 reads MDHEN; CDR2 reads SYDVKM. This CDR3 contains 13 residues. Deletions cut 11 bases from V and 4 bases from J, with 15 bases between. The CDR3 DNA is TGTGCCGTCCCCGCTCGGGGATACAATGAGCAGTTCTTC. It is translated as CAVPARGYNEQFF. The full variable domain, with the rest looked up from reference TRBV28 and TRBJ2-1, is DVKVTQSSRYLVKRTGEKVFLECVQDMDHENMFWYRQDPGLGLRLIYFSYDVKMKEKGDIPEGYSVSREKKERFSLILESASTNQTSMYLCAVPARGYNEQFFGPGTRLTVL.

The V and J genes are TRBV19 and TRBJ2-7, with D perhaps TRBD2 (5 bases). CDR3 size: 13 residues. V lost 1 base and J 3 bases, leaving 7 bases between the germline ends. The germline CDR1 and CDR2 sequences are LNHDA and SQIVND (reference sequence). The CDR3 spells CASSIGTDYEQYF. CDR3 in DNA: TGTGCCAGTAGTATAGGGACTGACTACGAGCAGTACTTC.

The chain joins TRBV9 to TRBJ1-1; 8 bases are shared with TRBD1. Germline assignment: CDR1 SGDLS and CDR2 YYNGEE. J was trimmed by 8 bases and V by 3 bases; bases with no gene match: 3. The CDR3 is made up of 12 amino acids. DNA for the CDR3: TGTGCCAGCAGCGCCAGGACAGGGGAAGCTTTCTTT. Its translation is CASSARTGEAFF. Complete variable domain (other parts from reference TRBV9 and TRBJ1-1): DSGVTQTPKHLITATGQRVTLRCSPRSGDLSVYWYQQSLDQGLQFLIQYYNGEERAKGNILERFSAQQFPDLHSELNLSSLELGDSALYFCASSARTGEAFFGQGTRLTVV.

This rearrangement joins TRBV6-1 to TRBJ1-1; D perhaps matches TRBD1 (5 bases). V lost 5 bases and J lost 5, with 12 bases in between. This CDR3 comprises 13 residues. The germline V gene has CDR1 MNHNS and CDR2 SASEGT. The CDR3 protein is CASSPRGGTEAFF. CDR3 in DNA: TGTGCCAGCAGTCCACGGGGGGGGACTGAAGCTTTCTTT.

This rearrangement joins TRBV27 to TRBJ2-7; TRBD2 might be the D (5 bases). The CDR3 spans 14 residues. Trimming removed 5 bases at V and 0 bases at J, with 11 bases between. Germline-derived CDR1 and CDR2 are MNHEY and SMNVEV (reference sequence). This chain's CDR3 is CASSPGLGSYEQYF. CDR3 nucleotides: TGTGCCAGCAGTCCCGGACTGGGCTCCTACGAGCAGTACTTC.

In its sample, this clone was seen once. The chain joins TRBV4-1 to TRBJ1-4, with D possibly TRBD1 on 5 matching bases. Germline CDR1 is MGHRA and CDR2 is YSYEKL. The V gene lost 0 bases and the J gene lost 0 bases, with 5 bases spanning the gap. The CDR3 is 15 amino acids. CDR3 sequence: CASSQEDTTNEKLFF. The CDR3 DNA sequence: TGCGCCAGCAGCCAAGAGGACACAACTAATGAAAAACTGTTTTTT.

This sequence joins TRBV6-1 and TRBJ2-3, with D perhaps TRBD2 (6 bases). V lost 0 bases, J lost 6 bases, and 10 bases lay in between. This CDR3 contains 14 residues. Looked up from germline, CDR1 is MNHNS and CDR2 is SASEGT. The CDR3 region has the DNA TGTGCCAGCAGTGAAGCACGGGGGATGGATACGCAGTATTTT. This translates into CASSEARGMDTQYF.

The chain employs TRBV7-3 and TRBJ2-3; 10 positions agree with TRBD1. Germline-derived CDR1 and CDR2 are SGHTA and FQGTGA. Unmatched junction bases numbered 8, after V lost 5 bases and J lost 6 bases. The CDR3 extends over 15 amino acids. The CDR3 sequence: CASSKDRGRFDTQYF. DNA for the CDR3: TGTGCCAGCAGCAAAGACAGGGGGCGGTTTGATACGCAGTATTTT.

This clone appeared a single time. The chain carries TRBV4-2 and TRBJ1-1, with D perhaps TRBD1 (5 bases). The germline CDR1 and CDR2 sequences are LGHNA and YNFKEQ. The ends were cut back, 3 bases at V and 0 bases at J, with 11 bases in the middle. CDR3 length equals 15 residues. CDR3 residues: CASSHLGGVNTEAFF. CDR3 coding DNA: TGTGCCAGCAGCCATTTGGGGGGGGTGAACACTGAAGCTTTCTTT.